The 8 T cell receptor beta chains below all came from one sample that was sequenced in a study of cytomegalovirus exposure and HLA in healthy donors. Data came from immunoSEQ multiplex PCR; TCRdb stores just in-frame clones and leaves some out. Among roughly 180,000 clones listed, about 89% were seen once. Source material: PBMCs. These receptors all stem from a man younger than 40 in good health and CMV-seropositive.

In DNA form, the CDR3 reads TGTGCCAGCAGTGACCGGGACAGGGCGGACACTGAAGCTTTCTTT. Translation gives CASSDRDRADTEAFF. This chain links TRBV25-1 with TRBJ1-1, with 9 bases lining up with TRBD1. The trim removed 3 bases at V and 3 bases at J, leaving 5 bases unmatched. Germline-derived CDR1 and CDR2 are MGHDK and SYGVNS. The CDR3 has 15 amino acids.

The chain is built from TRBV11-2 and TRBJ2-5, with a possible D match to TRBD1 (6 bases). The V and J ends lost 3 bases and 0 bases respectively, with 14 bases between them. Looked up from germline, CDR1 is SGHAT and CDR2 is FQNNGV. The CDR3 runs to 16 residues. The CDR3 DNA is TGTGCCAGCAGCTTTAGGGGACAAAGGTACCAAGAGACCCAGTACTTC. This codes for CASSFRGQRYQETQYF.

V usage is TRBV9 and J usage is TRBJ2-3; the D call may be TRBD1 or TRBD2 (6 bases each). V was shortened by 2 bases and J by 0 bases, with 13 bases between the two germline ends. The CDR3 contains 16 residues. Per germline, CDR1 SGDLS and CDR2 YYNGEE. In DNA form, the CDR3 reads TGTGCCAGCAGCGTTGCGGGACACCTTAGCACAGATACGCAGTATTTT. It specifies CASSVAGHLSTDTQYF.

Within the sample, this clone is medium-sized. The CDR3 here is CASSQDSYGYTF. In DNA form, the CDR3 reads TGTGCCAGCAGCCAGGACAGCTATGGCTACACCTTC. The V and J genes are TRBV7-9 and TRBJ1-2, with D tentatively TRBD1 (6 bases). CDR1 and CDR2 from the germline V gene are SEHNR and FQNEAQ (reference sequence). The CDR3 spans 12 residues. The V end was cut by 5 bases, the J end by 4 bases, with 8 bases between.

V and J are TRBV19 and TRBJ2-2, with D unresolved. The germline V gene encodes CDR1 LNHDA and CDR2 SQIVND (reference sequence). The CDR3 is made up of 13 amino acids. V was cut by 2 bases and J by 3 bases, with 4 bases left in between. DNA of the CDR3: TGTGCCAGTAGTATAAGGGACACCGGGGAGCTGTTTTTT. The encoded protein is CASSIRDTGELFF.

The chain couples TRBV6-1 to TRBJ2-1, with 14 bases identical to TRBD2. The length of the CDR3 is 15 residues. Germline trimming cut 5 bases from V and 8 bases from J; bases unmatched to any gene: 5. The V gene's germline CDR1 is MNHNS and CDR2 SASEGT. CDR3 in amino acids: CASSQTSGGAHEQFF. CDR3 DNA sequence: TGTGCCAGCAGTCAGACTAGCGGGGGGGCCCATGAGCAGTTCTTC.

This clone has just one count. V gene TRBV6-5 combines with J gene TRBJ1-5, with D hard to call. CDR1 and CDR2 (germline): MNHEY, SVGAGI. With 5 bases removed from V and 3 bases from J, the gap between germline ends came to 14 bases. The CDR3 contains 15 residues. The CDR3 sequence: CASSPGASNNQPQHF. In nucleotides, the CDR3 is TGTGCCAGCAGTCCGGGCGCAAGTAACAATCAGCCCCAGCATTTT.

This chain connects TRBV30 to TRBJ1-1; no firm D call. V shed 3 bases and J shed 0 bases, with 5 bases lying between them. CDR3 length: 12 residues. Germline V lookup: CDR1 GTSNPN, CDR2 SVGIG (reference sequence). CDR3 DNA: TGTGCCTGGAGCCGGATGAACACTGAAGCTTTCTTT. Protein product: CAWSRMNTEAFF.